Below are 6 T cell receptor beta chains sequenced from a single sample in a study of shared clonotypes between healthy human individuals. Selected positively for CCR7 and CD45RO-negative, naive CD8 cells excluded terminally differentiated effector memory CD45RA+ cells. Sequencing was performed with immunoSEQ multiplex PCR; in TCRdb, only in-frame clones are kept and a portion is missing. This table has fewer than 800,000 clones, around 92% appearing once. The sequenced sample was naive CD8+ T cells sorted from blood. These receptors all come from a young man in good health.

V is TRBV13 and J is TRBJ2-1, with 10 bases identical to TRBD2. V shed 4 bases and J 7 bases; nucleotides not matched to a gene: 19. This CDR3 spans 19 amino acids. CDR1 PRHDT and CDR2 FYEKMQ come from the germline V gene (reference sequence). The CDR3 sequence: CASSSRSSGRGGIRNEQFF. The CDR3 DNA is TGTGCCAGCAGCTCCCGTTCTAGCGGGAGAGGGGGGATACGGAATGAGCAGTTCTTC.

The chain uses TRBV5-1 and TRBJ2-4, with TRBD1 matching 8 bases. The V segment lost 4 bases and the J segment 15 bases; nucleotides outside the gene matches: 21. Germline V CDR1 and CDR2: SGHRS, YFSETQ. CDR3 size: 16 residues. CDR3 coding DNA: TGCGCCAGCAGCCTTGACCGACAGGGGATAATAGCTCCTGGGTACTTC. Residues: CASSLDRQGIIAPGYF.

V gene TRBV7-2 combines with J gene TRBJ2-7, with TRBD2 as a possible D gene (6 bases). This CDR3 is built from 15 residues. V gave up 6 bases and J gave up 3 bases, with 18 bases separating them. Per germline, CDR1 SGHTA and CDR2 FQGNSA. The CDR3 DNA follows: TGTGCCAGCAGAATCCCGGGACTGAACAACTACGAGCAGTACTTC. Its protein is CASRIPGLNNYEQYF.

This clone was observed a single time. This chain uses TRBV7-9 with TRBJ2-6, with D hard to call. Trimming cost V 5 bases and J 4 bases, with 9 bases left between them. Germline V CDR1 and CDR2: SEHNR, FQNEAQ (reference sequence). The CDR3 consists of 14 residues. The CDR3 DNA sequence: TGTGCCAGCAGCCTAAACGCCGGGGCCAACGTCCTGACTTTC. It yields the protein CASSLNAGANVLTF.

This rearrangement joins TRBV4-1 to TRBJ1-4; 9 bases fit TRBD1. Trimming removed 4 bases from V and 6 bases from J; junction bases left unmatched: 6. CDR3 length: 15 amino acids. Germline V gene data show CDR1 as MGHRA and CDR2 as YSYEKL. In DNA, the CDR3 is TGCGCCAGCAGCCCTCCAGGGACAGGGTATGAAAAACTGTTTTTT. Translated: CASSPPGTGYEKLFF.

The CDR3 DNA follows: TGTGCCAGCAGCCATACAGAATACGAGCAGTACTTC. Protein product: CASSHTEYEQYF. The V gene is TRBV5-6, the J gene TRBJ2-7; D call uncertain. The V end lost 4 bases, the J end lost 4 bases, and 9 bases lay between the germline ends. Germline CDR1 is SGHDT and CDR2 is YYEEEE. The length of the CDR3 is 12 residues.